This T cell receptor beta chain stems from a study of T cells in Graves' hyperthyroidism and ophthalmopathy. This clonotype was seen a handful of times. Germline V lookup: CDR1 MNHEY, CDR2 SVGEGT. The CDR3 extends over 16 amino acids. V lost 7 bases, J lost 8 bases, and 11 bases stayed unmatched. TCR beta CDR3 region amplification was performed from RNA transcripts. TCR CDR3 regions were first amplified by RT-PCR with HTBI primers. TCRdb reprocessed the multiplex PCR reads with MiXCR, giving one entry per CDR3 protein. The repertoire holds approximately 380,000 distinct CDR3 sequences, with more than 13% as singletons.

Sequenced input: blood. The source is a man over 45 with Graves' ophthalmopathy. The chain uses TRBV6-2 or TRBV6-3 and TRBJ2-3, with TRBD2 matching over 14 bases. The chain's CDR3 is CASKIGTSGSGGTQYF. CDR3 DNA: TGTGCCAGCAAGATCGGGACTAGCGGGAGTGGGGGTACGCAGTATTTT.